This T cell receptor (beta chain) originates from a study of blood T cell repertoires in COVID-19. Study summary: The United States, Italy and Spain provided the acute and convalescent COVID-19 samples. In each case, the material was cDNA or gDNA derived from T cells, B-cell-depleted T cells, or PBMCs.

The Seattle patients, enrolled during active infection, were followed longitudinally. Measured with immunoSEQ multiplex PCR; TCRdb has only the in-frame clones, and not every one. The sample includes 150,000 to 200,000 clones, around 92% seen only once; the top ten take 4.8%. V dropped 5 bases and J dropped 2 bases, with 15 bases sitting between them. The CDR3 totals 15 residues. Germline CDR1 and CDR2: SGHTA and FQGNSA. The material sequenced was peripheral blood. The rearrangement joins TRBV7-2 to TRBJ1-2; no reliable D call. This receptor was identified in a man in his thirties or forties with COVID-19, enrolled during active disease. The CDR3 DNA follows: TGTGCCAGCAGCCCTTTAGACGCGGTGAACTATGGCTACACCTTC. It codes for CASSPLDAVNYGYTF.